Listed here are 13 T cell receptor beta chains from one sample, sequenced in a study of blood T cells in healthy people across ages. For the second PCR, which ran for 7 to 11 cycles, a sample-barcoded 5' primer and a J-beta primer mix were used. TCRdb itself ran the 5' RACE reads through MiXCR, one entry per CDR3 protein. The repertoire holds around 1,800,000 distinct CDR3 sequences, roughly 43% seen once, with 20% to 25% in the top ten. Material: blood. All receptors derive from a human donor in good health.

The CDR3 loop reads CASSLESFTDTQYF. Written as DNA, the CDR3 is TGCGCCAGCAGCTTGGAATCCTTCACAGATACGCAGTATTTT. The chain joins TRBV5-1 to TRBJ2-3; D unclear. Germline-derived CDR1 and CDR2 are SGHRS and YFSETQ. The V gene lost 0 bases and the J gene lost 2 bases, with 7 bases spanning the gap. This CDR3 comprises 14 residues.

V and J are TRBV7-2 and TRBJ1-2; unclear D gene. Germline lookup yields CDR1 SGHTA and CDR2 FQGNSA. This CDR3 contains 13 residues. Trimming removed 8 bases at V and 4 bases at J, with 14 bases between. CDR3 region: CASGPGVIYGYTF. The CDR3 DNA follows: TGTGCCAGCGGCCCCGGGGTGATCTATGGCTACACCTTC.

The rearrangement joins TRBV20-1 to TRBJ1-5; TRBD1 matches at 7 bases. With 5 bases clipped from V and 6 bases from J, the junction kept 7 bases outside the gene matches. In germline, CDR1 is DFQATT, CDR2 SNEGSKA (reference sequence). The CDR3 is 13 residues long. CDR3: CSAQDRAGQPQHF. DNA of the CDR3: TGCAGTGCTCAAGACAGGGCCGGTCAGCCCCAGCATTTT.

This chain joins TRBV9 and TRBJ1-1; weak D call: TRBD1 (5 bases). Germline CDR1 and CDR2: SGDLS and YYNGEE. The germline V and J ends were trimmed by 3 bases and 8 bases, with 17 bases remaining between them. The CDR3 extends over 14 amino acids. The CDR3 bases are TGTGCCAGCAGCGCGGGACCCTACGGGAGCGAAGCTTTCTTT. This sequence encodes CASSAGPYGSEAFF.

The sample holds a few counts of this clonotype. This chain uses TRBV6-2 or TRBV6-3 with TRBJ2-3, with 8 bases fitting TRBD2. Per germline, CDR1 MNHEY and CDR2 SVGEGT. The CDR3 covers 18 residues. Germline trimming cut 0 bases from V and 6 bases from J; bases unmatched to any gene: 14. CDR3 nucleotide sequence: TGTGCCAGCAGTTACTCGATAGGCGGGAGGCGATTGGCGGATACGCAGTATTTT. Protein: CASSYSIGGRRLADTQYF.

CDR3 amino acids: CSASPPLGGQAEQFF. The CDR3 DNA follows: TGCAGTGCTAGTCCCCCCCTTGGGGGGCAGGCTGAGCAGTTCTTC. V and J are TRBV20-1 and TRBJ2-1; D assignment may be TRBD1 or TRBD2 (6 bases each). There are 15 residues in the CDR3. V shed 3 bases and J shed 9 bases, with 21 bases lying between them. Germline-derived CDR1 and CDR2 are DFQATT and SNEGSKA (reference sequence).

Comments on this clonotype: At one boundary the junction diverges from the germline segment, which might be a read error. This CDR3 reads CASSGTGGRETQYF. As DNA, the CDR3 is TGCGCCAGCAGCGGGACAGGGGGCAGGGAGACCCAGTACTTC. This rearrangement joins TRBV12-3 or TRBV12-4 to TRBJ2-5; TRBD1 matches 12 bases. This CDR3 is built from 14 residues.

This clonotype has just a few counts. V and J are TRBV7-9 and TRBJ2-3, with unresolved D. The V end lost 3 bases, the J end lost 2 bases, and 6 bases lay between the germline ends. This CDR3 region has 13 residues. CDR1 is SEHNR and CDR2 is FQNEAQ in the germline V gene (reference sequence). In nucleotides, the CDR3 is TGTGCCAGCAGCTTCCTACTCACAGATACGCAGTATTTT. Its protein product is CASSFLLTDTQYF.

The CDR3 loop reads CASSEAFGAGGVRPEAFF. The CDR3 DNA reads as TGTGCCAGCAGTGAAGCTTTTGGGGCAGGGGGCGTTCGGCCTGAAGCTTTCTTT. The chain recombines TRBV6-1 with TRBJ1-1; the match to TRBD1 covers 8 bases. CDR1 and CDR2 (germline): MNHNS, SASEGT. This CDR3 has 18 amino acids. J gave up 6 bases and V 0 bases, and 15 bases lay outside the gene matches.

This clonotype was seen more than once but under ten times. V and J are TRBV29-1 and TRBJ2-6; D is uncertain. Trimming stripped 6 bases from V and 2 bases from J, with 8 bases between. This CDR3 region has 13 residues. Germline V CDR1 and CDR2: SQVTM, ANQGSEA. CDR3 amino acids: CSVRDAGANVLTF. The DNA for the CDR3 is TGCAGCGTCAGAGATGCTGGGGCCAACGTCCTGACTTTC.

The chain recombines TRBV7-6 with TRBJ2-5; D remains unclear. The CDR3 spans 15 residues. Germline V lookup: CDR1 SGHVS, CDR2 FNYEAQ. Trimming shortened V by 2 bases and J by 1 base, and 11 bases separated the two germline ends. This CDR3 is CASSLLTRTQETQYF. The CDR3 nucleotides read TGTGCCAGCAGCTTACTCACGAGGACCCAAGAGACCCAGTACTTC.

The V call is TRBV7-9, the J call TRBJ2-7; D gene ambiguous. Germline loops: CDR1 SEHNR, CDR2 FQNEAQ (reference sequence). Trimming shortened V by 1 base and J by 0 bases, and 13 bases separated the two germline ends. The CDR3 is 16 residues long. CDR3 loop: CASSLVGVEVSYEQYF. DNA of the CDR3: TGTGCCAGCAGCTTAGTCGGAGTTGAGGTCTCCTACGAGCAGTACTTC.

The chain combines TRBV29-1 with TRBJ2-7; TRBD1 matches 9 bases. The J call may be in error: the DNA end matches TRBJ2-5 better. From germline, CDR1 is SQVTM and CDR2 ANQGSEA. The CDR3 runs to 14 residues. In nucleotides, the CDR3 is TGCAGCGTTGATCCACAGGGGGCTGTAGAGACCCAGTACTTC. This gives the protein CSVDPQGAVETQYF.